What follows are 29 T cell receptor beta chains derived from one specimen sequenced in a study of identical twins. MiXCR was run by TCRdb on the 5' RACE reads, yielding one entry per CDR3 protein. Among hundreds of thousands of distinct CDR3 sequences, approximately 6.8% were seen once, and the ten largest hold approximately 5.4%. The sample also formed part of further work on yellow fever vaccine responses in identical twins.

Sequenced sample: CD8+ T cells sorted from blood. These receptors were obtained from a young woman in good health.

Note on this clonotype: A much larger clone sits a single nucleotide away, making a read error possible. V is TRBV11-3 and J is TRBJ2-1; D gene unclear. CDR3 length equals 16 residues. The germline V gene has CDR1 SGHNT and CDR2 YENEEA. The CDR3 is CASSLDHGGSYNELFF. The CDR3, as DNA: TGTGCCAGCAGCTTAGATCACGGCGGTTCCTACAATGAGCTGTTCTTC.

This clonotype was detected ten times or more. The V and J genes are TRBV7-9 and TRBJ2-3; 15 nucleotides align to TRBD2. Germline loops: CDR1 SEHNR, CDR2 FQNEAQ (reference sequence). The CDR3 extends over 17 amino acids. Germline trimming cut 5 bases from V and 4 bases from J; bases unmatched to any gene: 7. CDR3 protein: CASSTRTSGGASDTQYF. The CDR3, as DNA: TGTGCCAGCAGCACCCGGACTAGCGGGGGGGCTTCAGATACGCAGTATTTT.

The CDR3 coding sequence is TGCGCCAGCGCACCGGGACAGGGACAAGAGACCCAGTACTTC. Residues: CASAPGQGQETQYF. The chain joins TRBV4-1 to TRBJ2-5; 9 nucleotides align to TRBD1. This CDR3 comprises 14 residues. V lost 8 bases to trimming and J lost 2 bases; unmatched junction nucleotides: 6. Germline loops: CDR1 MGHRA, CDR2 YSYEKL.

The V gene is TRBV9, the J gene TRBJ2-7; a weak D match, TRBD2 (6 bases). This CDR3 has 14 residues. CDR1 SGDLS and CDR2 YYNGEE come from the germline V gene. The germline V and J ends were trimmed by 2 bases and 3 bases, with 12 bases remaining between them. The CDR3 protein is CASSVVPGDYEQYF. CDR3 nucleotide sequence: TGTGCCAGCAGCGTGGTACCGGGGGACTACGAGCAGTACTTC.

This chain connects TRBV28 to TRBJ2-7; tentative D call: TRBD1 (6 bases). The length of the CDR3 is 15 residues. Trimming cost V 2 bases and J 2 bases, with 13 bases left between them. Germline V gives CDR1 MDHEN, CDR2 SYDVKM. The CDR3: CASSLIGRGAYEQYV. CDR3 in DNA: TGTGCCAGCAGTTTAATCGGCAGGGGTGCCTACGAGCAGTACGTC.

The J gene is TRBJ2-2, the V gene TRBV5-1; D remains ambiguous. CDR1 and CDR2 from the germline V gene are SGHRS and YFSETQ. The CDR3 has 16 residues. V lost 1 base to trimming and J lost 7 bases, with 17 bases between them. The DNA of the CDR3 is TGCGCCAGCAGCTTGTCAAGGGAACGGACGGGCGGGGAGCTGTTTTTT. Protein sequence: CASSLSRERTGGELFF.

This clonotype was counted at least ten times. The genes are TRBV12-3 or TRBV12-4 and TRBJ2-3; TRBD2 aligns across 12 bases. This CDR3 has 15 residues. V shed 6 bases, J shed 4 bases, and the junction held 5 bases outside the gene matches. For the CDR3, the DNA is TGTGCCAGCAGCTCCCTAGCGGGGGGGCCAGATACGCAGTATTTT. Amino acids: CASSSLAGGPDTQYF.

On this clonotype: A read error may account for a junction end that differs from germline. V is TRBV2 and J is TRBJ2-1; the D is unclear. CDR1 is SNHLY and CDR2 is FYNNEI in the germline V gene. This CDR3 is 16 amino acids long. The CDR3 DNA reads TGTGCCAGCAGCGAAGGAGCATGGCAGTCCTACAATGAGCAGTTCTTC. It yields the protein CASSEGAWQSYNEQFF.

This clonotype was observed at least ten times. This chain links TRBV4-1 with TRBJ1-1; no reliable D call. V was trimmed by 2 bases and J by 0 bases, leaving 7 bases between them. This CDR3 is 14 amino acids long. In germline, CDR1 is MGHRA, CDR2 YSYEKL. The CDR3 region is CASSQTTMNTEAFF. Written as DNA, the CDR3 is TGCGCCAGCAGCCAAACCACCATGAACACTGAAGCTTTCTTT.

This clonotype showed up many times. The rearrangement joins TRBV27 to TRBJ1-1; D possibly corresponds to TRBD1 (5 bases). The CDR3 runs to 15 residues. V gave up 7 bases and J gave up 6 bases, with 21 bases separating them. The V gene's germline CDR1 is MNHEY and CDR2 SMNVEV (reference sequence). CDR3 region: CASIQNQGRYPEAFF. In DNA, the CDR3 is TGTGCCAGCATACAAAATCAGGGCAGATACCCTGAAGCTTTCTTT.

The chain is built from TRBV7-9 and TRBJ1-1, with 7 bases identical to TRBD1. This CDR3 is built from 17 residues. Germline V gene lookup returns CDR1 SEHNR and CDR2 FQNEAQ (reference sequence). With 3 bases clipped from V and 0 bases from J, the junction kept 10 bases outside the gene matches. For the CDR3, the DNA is TGTGCCAGCAGCTTGTCACAGGGGACCAGCATGAACACTGAAGCTTTCTTT. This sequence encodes CASSLSQGTSMNTEAFF.

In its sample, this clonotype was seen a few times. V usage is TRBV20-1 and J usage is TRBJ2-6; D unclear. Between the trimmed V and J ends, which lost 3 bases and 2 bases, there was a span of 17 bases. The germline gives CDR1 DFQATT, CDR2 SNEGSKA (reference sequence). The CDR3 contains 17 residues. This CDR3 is CSARILLMGTGANVLTF. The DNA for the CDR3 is TGCAGTGCTAGGATACTTCTTATGGGGACTGGGGCCAACGTCCTGACTTTC.

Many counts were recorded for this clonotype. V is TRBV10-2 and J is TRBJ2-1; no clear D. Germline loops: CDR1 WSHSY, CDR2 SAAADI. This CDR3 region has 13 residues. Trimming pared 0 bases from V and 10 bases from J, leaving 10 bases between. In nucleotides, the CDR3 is TGCGCCAGCAGTGAGTCCTCGAAAGGAGAGCAGTTCTTC. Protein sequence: CASSESSKGEQFF.

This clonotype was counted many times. The CDR3 loop reads CASSSTVSNTGELFF. The CDR3 region has the DNA TGTGCCAGCAGTTCGACAGTCTCGAACACCGGGGAGCTGTTTTTT. The chain employs TRBV6-2 or TRBV6-3 and TRBJ2-2, with D tentatively TRBD1 (5 bases). Trimming stripped 4 bases from V and 0 bases from J, with 9 bases between. The CDR3 has 15 residues. The germline gives CDR1 MNHEY, CDR2 SVGEGT.

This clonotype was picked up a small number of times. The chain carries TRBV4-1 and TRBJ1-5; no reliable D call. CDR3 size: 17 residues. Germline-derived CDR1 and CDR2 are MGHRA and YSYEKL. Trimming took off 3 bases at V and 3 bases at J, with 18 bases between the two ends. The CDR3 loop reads CASSQHEPGGDNQPQHF. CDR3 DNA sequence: TGCGCCAGCAGCCAGCACGAACCGGGTGGTGACAATCAGCCCCAGCATTTT.

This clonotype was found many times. This CDR3 is CATSTRGPGTDTQYF. Here the CDR3 DNA reads TGTGCCACCAGCACCCGGGGGCCGGGCACAGATACGCAGTATTTT. The V call is TRBV15, the J call TRBJ2-3; perhaps D is TRBD1 or TRBD2 (6 bases each). CDR1 is LNHNV, CDR2 YYDKDF, per germline (reference sequence). This CDR3 is 15 amino acids long. V lost 4 bases, J lost 1 base, and 12 bases lay in between.

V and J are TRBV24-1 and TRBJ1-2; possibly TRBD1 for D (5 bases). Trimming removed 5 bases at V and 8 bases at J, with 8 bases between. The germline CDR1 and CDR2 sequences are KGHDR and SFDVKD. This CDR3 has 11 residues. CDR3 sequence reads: CATSGGGGYTF. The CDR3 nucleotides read TGTGCCACCAGTGGTGGGGGAGGCTACACCTTC.

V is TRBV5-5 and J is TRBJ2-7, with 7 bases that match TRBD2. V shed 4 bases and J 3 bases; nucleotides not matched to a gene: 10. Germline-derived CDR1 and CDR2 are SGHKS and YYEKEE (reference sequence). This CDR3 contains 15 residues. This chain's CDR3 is CASSPPGGGSYEQYF. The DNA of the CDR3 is TGTGCCAGCAGCCCCCCTGGGGGAGGGAGCTACGAGCAGTACTTC.

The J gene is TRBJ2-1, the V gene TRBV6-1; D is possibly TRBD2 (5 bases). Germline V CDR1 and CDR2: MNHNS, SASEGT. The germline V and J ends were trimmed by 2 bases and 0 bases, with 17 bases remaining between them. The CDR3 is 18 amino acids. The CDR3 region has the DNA TGTGCCAGCAGTGAACGGGCCCTCGCGGCGGGCTCCTACAATGAGCAGTTCTTC. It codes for CASSERALAAGSYNEQFF.

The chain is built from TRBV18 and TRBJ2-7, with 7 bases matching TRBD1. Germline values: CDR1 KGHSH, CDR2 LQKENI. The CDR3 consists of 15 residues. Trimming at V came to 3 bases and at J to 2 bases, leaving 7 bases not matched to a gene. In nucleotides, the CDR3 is TGTGCCAGCTCACCGAAGGGACAGAAGACCTACGAGCAGTACTTC. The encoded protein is CASSPKGQKTYEQYF.

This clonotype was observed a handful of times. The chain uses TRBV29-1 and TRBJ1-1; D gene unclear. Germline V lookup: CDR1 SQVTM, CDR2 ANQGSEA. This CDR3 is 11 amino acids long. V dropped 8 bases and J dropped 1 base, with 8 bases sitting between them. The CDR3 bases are TGCAGCACTCAGAGGAACACTGAAGCTTTCTTT. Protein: CSTQRNTEAFF.

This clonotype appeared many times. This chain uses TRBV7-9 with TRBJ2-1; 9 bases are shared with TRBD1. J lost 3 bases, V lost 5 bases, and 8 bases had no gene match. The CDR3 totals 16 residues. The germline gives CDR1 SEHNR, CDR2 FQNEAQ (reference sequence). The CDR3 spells CASSGAGQGYYNEQFF. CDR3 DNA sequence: TGTGCCAGCAGCGGCGCGGGACAGGGATACTACAATGAGCAGTTCTTC.

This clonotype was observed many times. CDR3 in DNA: TGTGCCACCAGCACCGAAGAGTACGAGCAGTACGTC. This translates into CATSTEEYEQYV. The chain recombines TRBV15 with TRBJ2-7; D is undetermined. V was shortened by 4 bases and J by 4 bases, with 8 bases between the two germline ends. The CDR3 loop spans 12 amino acids. CDR1 and CDR2 from the germline V gene are LNHNV and YYDKDF (reference sequence).

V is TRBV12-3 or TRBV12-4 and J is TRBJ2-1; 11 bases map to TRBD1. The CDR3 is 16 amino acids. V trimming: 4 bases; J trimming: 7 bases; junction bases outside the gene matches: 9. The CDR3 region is CASSWWTGGIVNEQFF. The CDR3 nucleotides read TGTGCCAGCAGTTGGTGGACAGGGGGCATCGTTAATGAGCAGTTCTTC.

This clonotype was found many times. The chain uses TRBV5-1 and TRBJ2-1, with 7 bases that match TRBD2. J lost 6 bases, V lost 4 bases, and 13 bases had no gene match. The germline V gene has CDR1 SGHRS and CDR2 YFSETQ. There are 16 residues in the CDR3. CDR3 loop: CASSILGGSSSNEQFF. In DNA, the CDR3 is TGCGCCAGCAGCATCCTTGGCGGGAGTAGTTCCAATGAGCAGTTCTTC.

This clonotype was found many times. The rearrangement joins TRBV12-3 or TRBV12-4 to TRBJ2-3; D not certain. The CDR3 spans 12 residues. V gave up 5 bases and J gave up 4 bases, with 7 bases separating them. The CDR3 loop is CASSPGPDTQYF. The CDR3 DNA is TGTGCCAGCAGTCCCGGCCCAGATACGCAGTATTTT.

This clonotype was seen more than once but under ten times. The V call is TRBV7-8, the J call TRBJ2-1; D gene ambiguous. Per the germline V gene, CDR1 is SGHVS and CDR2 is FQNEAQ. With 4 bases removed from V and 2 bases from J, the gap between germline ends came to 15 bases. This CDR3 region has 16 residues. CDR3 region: CASSSTDSTAYNEQFF. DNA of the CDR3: TGTGCCAGCAGCTCCACGGATTCGACCGCCTACAATGAGCAGTTCTTC.

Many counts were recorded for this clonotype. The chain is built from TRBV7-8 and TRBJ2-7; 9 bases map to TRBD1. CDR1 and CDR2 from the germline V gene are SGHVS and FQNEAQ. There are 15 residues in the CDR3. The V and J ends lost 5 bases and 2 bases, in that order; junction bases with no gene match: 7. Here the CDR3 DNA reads TGTGCCAGCAGCCCCCGGACAGGGGATACCTACGAGCAGTACTTC. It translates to CASSPRTGDTYEQYF.

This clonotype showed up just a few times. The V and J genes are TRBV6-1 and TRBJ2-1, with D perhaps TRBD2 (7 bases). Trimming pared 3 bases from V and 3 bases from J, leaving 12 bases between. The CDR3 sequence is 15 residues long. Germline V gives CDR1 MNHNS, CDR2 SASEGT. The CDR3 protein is CASSEGGGFYNEQFF. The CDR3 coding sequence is TGTGCCAGCAGTGAGGGGGGGGGCTTCTACAATGAGCAGTTCTTC.